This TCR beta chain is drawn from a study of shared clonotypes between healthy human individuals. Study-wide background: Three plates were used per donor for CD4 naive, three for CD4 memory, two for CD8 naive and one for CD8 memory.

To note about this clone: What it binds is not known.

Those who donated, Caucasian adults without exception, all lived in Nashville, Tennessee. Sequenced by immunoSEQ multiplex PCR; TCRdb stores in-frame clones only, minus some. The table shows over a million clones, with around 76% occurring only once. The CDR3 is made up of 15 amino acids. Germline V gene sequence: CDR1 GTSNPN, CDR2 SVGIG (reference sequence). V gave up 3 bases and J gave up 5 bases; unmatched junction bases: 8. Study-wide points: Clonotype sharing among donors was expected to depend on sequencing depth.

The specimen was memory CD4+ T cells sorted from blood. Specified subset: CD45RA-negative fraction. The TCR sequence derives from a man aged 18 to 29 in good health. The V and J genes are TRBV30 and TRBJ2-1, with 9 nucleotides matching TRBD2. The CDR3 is CAWSDPSGTNNEQFF. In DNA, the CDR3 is TGTGCCTGGAGCGACCCTAGCGGGACTAACAATGAGCAGTTCTTC.